This T cell receptor beta chain appears in the sequencing data of a study of OX40 agonist ivuxolimab in advanced cancers. Study context: People in dose escalation had one of these cancers: hepatocellular carcinoma, melanoma, renal cell or head and neck cancer. Points from the study as a whole: Low normalized T-cell clonal expansion also characterized some of the nonresponders.

Blood sampling was done at baseline, cycle 4 day 1, and cycle 7 day 1. A note on this clone: Its antigen is as yet unknown.

The length of the CDR3 is 15 residues. V was pared by 4 bases and J by 5 bases, with 9 bases of the junction left unmatched. Looked up from germline, CDR1 is LNHDA and CDR2 is SQIVND (reference sequence). TCRdb's copy holds only in-frame clones and misses some; the assay was immunoSEQ multiplex PCR. The sample has about 120,000 clones, 80% to 90% seen once; the top ten hold about 0.55%. This specimen consisted of CD4+ or CD8+ T cells sorted from blood, obtained in a trial of the OX40 agonist ivuxolimab. The rearrangement uses TRBV19 and TRBJ2-5, with 8 nucleotides matching TRBD1. This receptor was identified in an adult with an advanced solid tumor such as melanoma, head and neck, liver or kidney cancer. The CDR3 DNA is TGTGCCAGTAGTAATGGACAGGGAGGTCAGGAGACCCAGTACTTC. Its protein is CASSNGQGGQETQYF. The full variable domain, with the rest looked up from reference TRBV19 and TRBJ2-5, is DGGITQSPKYLFRKEGQNVTLSCEQNLNHDAMYWYRQDPGQGLRLIYYSQIVNDFQKGDIAEGYSVSREKKESFPLTVTSAQKNPTAFYLCASSNGQGGQETQYFGPGTRLLVL.